One T cell receptor (beta chain) is described in this entry. Original analysis: Amplification with reference gene primers provided the estimates of nucleated cell counts. Clones were read by immunoSEQ multiplex PCR, and TCRdb kept only the in-frame ones, dropping some. Clone size and the V and J calls come from that table; the DNA yielded D and trimming. The repertoire includes roughly 100,000 clones, about 90% of them detected once, and 17% sits in the top ten. The data were taken from a study of blood T cell repertoires in COVID-19. Whole-study context: Acute-phase and convalescent COVID-19 samples originated in the United States, Italy and Spain.

V lost 2 bases, J lost 7 bases, and 14 bases lay in between. This CDR3 spans 14 amino acids. CDR1 and CDR2 (germline): LGHDT, YNNKEL (reference sequence). The source is a man between 50 and 59 years old with acute or convalescent COVID-19. Sequencing input: peripheral blood. V and J are TRBV3-1 (or the pseudogene TRBV3-2) and TRBJ1-2, with D possibly being TRBD1 (5 bases). The DNA of the CDR3 is TGTGCCAGCAGCCAACAGGGATCATTAGGTGGCTACACCTTC. Translation gives CASSQQGSLGGYTF.